This entry describes one T cell receptor beta chain. No antigen is known for it. This record belongs to a study of CD4 T cells in relation to SARS-CoV-2 and coronaviruses. Assay used: immunoSEQ multiplex PCR; TCRdb lists only in-frame clones, some missing. The table lists about 29,000 clones, roughly 70% of them singletons, with approximately 13% in the top ten. The unexposed donors gave CD4+ T cells in 2011-2018, prior to COVID-19. Isolation of CD4+ T cells took place after nine to ten days in culture. Testing used SARS-CoV-2 S/N and four cold-coronavirus spikes on unexposed-donor CD4+ T cells, cells permitting. This CDR3 is built from 15 residues. The V and J ends lost 4 bases and 4 bases, in that order; junction bases with no gene match: 1. Germline V lookup: CDR1 SGHDN, CDR2 FVKESK.

The specimen was CD4+ T cells from PBMCs, cultured in vitro. The sequence came from a human donor in good health. The chain carries TRBV14 and TRBJ2-2; 12 bases line up with TRBD2. The DNA for the CDR3 is TGTGCCAGCAGCCGGACTAGCGGGACCACCGGGGAGCTGTTTTTT. Its protein is CASSRTSGTTGELFF.